One sample yielded the 19 T cell receptor beta chains listed below, sequenced in a study of T cell repertoires in cytomegalovirus infection. In TCRdb, the reads were re-called with MiXCR into one record per CDR3 protein. The repertoire holds some 180,000 distinct CDR3 sequences, with about a sixth as singletons. Sequenced: CD8+ T cells from PBMCs. The receptor set was obtained from a human donor in good health (CMV status not recorded). Some clones in this sample may be carry-over from other donors' samples.

The chain carries TRBV2 and TRBJ2-7; D uncertain. Trimming removed 7 bases at V and 2 bases at J, with 6 bases between. Per the germline V gene, CDR1 is SNHLY and CDR2 is FYNNEI. This CDR3 spans 11 amino acids. The CDR3 DNA reads as TGTGCCAGCAACAGACCCTACGAGCAGTACTTC. This gives the protein CASNRPYEQYF. Based on the CDR3 plus reference TRBV2 and TRBJ2-7, the full variable domain is EPEVTQTPSHQVTQMGQEVILRCVPISNHLYFYWYRQILGQKVEFLVSFYNNEISEKSEIFDDQFSVERPDGSNFTLKIRSTKLEDSAMYFCASNRPYEQYFGPGTRLTVT.

This clonotype was counted ten times or more. The rearrangement uses TRBV30 and TRBJ2-1; 7 positions agree with TRBD2. The length of the CDR3 is 14 residues. Losses at the gene ends were 2 bases for V and 4 bases for J; bases not matched to a gene: 5. The germline CDR1 and CDR2 sequences are GTSNPN and SVGIG (reference sequence). CDR3 DNA sequence: TGTGCCTGGAGTAACGAGCGGGGTTACAATGAGCAGTTCTTC. This codes for CAWSNERGYNEQFF.

CDR3: CASSFGHDAYEQYF. DNA for the CDR3: TGTGCCAGCAGTTTCGGGCACGATGCCTACGAGCAGTACTTC. V gene TRBV12-3 or TRBV12-4 combines with J gene TRBJ2-7; D remains unclear. This CDR3 spans 14 amino acids. V was shortened by 3 bases and J by 2 bases, with 11 bases between the two germline ends.

In DNA, the CDR3 is TGCGCCAGCAGCCTTGGCAGGGGCAGGTATCACGAGCAGTACTTC. Amino acid sequence: CASSLGRGRYHEQYF. The chain recombines TRBV5-1 with TRBJ2-7; D possibly corresponds to TRBD1 (6 bases). The CDR3 has 15 amino acids. V lost 4 bases, J lost 5 bases, and 19 bases lay in between. Germline assignment: CDR1 SGHRS and CDR2 YFSETQ.

The table lists this clonotype with a few counts. The V and J genes are TRBV4-1 and TRBJ2-1; tentative D call: TRBD1 (6 bases). Germline V gives CDR1 MGHRA, CDR2 YSYEKL. V was trimmed by 1 base and J by 3 bases, leaving 10 bases between them. This CDR3 contains 15 residues. DNA of the CDR3: TGCGCCAGCAGCCAAGTCAAGGGGGACTACAATGAGCAGTTCTTC. Amino acids: CASSQVKGDYNEQFF.

There are a few counts of this clonotype. V and J are TRBV5-1 and TRBJ2-2; maybe TRBD1 (7 bases). Between the trimmed V and J ends, which lost 9 bases and 5 bases, there was a span of 20 bases. CDR1 is SGHRS, CDR2 YFSETQ, per germline. The CDR3 is 15 amino acids. In DNA form, the CDR3 reads TGCGCCACCCCAGGGGGGACAGACTTTACCGGGGAGCTGTTTTTT. Amino acids: CATPGGTDFTGELFF.

The CDR3: CASSFVRNEQFF. The DNA of the CDR3 is TGTGCCAGCAGTTTTGTTAGGAATGAGCAGTTCTTC. The rearrangement uses TRBV28 and TRBJ2-1, with D uncertain. Germline values: CDR1 MDHEN, CDR2 SYDVKM. This CDR3 is built from 12 residues. V was clipped by 3 bases and J by 7 bases, with 7 bases between them.

This clonotype occurred many times. CDR3: CASSLDLLWGYTF. The CDR3 DNA sequence: TGTGCCAGCAGCTTAGACCTTCTTTGGGGCTACACCTTC. The V gene is TRBV11-2, the J gene TRBJ1-2; D is ambiguous. This CDR3 spans 13 amino acids. Germline assignment: CDR1 SGHAT and CDR2 FQNNGV. The V gene lost 0 bases and the J gene lost 8 bases, with 10 bases spanning the gap.

This clonotype was observed a handful of times. V usage is TRBV13 and J usage is TRBJ2-7; D tentatively reads TRBD1 or TRBD2 (5 bases each). V lost 4 bases, J lost 0 bases, and 10 bases lay in between. CDR3 length equals 14 residues. Germline V lookup: CDR1 PRHDT, CDR2 FYEKMQ (reference sequence). The CDR3 region is CASSSGRSSYEQYF. DNA for the CDR3: TGTGCCAGCAGCTCGGGACGGAGCTCCTACGAGCAGTACTTC.

The genes are TRBV7-2 and TRBJ1-2; perhaps TRBD1 as D (6 bases). This CDR3 region has 12 residues. The germline V gene has CDR1 SGHTA and CDR2 FQGNSA. V lost 2 bases and J 5 bases, leaving 6 bases between the germline ends. Here the CDR3 reads CASSLTGYGYTF. CDR3 nucleotides: TGTGCCAGCAGCTTAACAGGGTATGGCTACACCTTC.

This clonotype was observed a few times. The chain uses TRBV20-1 and TRBJ1-3; D may be TRBD1 (6 bases). Per the germline V gene, CDR1 is DFQATT and CDR2 is SNEGSKA (reference sequence). This CDR3 has 13 residues. CDR3 DNA: TGCGGCATACTGAGGGGGTCAGGAAACACCATATATTTT. This gives the protein CGILRGSGNTIYF.

V is TRBV7-8 and J is TRBJ2-1; the match to TRBD1 covers 9 bases. The germline V gene has CDR1 SGHVS and CDR2 FQNEAQ. The CDR3 has 17 amino acids. Trimming removed 4 bases from V and 0 bases from J; junction bases left unmatched: 7. Here the CDR3 DNA reads TGTGCCAGCAGCTCCCGGGACAGGGAAGCCTCCTACAATGAGCAGTTCTTC. Amino acid sequence: CASSSRDREASYNEQFF.

This chain joins TRBV14 and TRBJ1-2; TRBD1 might be the D (5 bases). Germline V gene sequence: CDR1 SGHDN, CDR2 FVKESK. The germline V and J ends were trimmed by 3 bases and 3 bases, with 11 bases remaining between them. There are 14 residues in the CDR3. CDR3 coding DNA: TGTGCCAGCAGCCAGGGGGGAAACTACTATGGCTACACCTTC. Its translation is CASSQGGNYYGYTF.

The V call is TRBV4-3, the J call TRBJ2-7; D remains unclear. Germline lookup yields CDR1 LGHNA and CDR2 YSLEER. V lost 0 bases and J 0 bases, leaving 15 bases between the germline ends. This CDR3 region has 17 residues. Here the CDR3 reads CASSQDSLGYGSYEQYF. As DNA, the CDR3 is TGCGCCAGCAGCCAAGATTCCCTCGGGTACGGCTCCTACGAGCAGTACTTC.

This clonotype came up a few times. The V and J genes are TRBV28 and TRBJ1-5; 8 bases line up with TRBD1. V dropped 7 bases and J dropped 5; count of bases not matched to a gene: 10. The germline V gene has CDR1 MDHEN and CDR2 SYDVKM. CDR3 length: 15 residues. CDR3: CASTLLVTGDQPQHF. CDR3 coding DNA: TGTGCCAGCACGCTTTTGGTGACAGGGGATCAGCCCCAGCATTTT.

V gene TRBV7-2 combines with J gene TRBJ2-7, with 9 bases that match TRBD2. Unmatched junction bases numbered 4, after V lost 3 bases and J lost 1 base. Germline loops: CDR1 SGHTA, CDR2 FQGNSA. The CDR3 sequence is 15 residues long. The CDR3 sequence: CASSFPTSGSYEQYF. CDR3 sequence (DNA): TGTGCCAGCAGCTTCCCGACTAGCGGATCCTACGAGCAGTACTTC.

V and J are TRBV24-1 and TRBJ2-1; D is perhaps TRBD1 or TRBD2 (7 bases each). The V end lost 6 bases, the J end lost 3 bases, and 17 bases lay between the germline ends. The CDR3 is made up of 16 amino acids. Germline-derived CDR1 and CDR2 are KGHDR and SFDVKD. The CDR3 is CATSRGEGAFYNEQFF. DNA of the CDR3: TGTGCCACCAGTCGTGGGGAGGGGGCTTTCTACAATGAGCAGTTCTTC.

This clonotype showed up just a few times. The chain uses TRBV2 and TRBJ2-7; TRBD1 matches at 12 bases. Germline V lookup: CDR1 SNHLY, CDR2 FYNNEI. CDR3 length: 16 residues. V lost 2 bases, J lost 2 bases, and 4 bases stayed unmatched. In DNA form, the CDR3 reads TGTGCCAGCAGTGAATCGGGACAGGGGGCTACCTACGAGCAGTACTTC. Residues: CASSESGQGATYEQYF.

This clonotype was picked up a small number of times. This chain uses TRBV28 with TRBJ2-3, with 7 bases that match TRBD2. J gave up 0 bases and V 4 bases, and 10 bases lay outside the gene matches. The germline V gene has CDR1 MDHEN and CDR2 SYDVKM. CDR3 length: 17 residues. CDR3: CASSSGRLAASTDTQYF. CDR3 coding DNA: TGTGCCAGCAGTTCGGGAAGGCTAGCGGCGAGCACAGATACGCAGTATTTT.